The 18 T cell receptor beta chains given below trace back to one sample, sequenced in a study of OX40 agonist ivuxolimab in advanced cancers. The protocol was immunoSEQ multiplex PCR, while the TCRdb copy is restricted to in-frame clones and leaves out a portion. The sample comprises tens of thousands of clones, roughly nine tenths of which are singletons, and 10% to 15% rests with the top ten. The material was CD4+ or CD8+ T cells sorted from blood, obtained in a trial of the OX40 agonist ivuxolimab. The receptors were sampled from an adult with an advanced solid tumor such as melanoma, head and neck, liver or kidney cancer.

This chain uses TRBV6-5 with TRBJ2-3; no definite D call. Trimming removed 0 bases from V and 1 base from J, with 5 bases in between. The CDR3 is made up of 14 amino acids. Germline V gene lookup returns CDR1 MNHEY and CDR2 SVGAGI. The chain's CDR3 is CASSYSERTDTQYF. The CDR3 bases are TGTGCCAGCAGTTACTCGGAGCGCACAGATACGCAGTATTTT.

Here the CDR3 reads CASSPPAGFTGELFF. CDR3 DNA: TGTGCCAGCTCACCACCGGCGGGGTTCACCGGGGAGCTGTTTTTT. The genes are TRBV18 and TRBJ2-2, with D perhaps matching TRBD2 (6 bases). The germline gives CDR1 KGHSH, CDR2 LQKENI. The CDR3 runs 15 residues. Trimming pared 0 bases from V and 4 bases from J, leaving 9 bases between.

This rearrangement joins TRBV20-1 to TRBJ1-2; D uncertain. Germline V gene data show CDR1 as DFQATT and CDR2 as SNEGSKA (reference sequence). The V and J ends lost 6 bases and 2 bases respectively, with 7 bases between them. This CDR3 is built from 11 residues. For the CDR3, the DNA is TGCAGTGCCATCGAGAACTATGGCTACACCTTC. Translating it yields CSAIENYGYTF.

The CDR3 DNA is TGTGCCAGTAGTCTCAGACAAGGCTATGGCTACACCTTC. Translated: CASSLRQGYGYTF. The V call is TRBV19, the J call TRBJ1-2, with no clear D. The CDR3 spans 13 residues. Trimming shortened V by 5 bases and J by 4 bases, and 11 bases separated the two germline ends. CDR1 LNHDA and CDR2 SQIVND come from the germline V gene (reference sequence). Full variable domain (rest looked up from reference TRBV19 and TRBJ1-2): DGGITQSPKYLFRKEGQNVTLSCEQNLNHDAMYWYRQDPGQGLRLIYYSQIVNDFQKGDIAEGYSVSREKKESFPLTVTSAQKNPTAFYLCASSLRQGYGYTFGSGTRLTVV.

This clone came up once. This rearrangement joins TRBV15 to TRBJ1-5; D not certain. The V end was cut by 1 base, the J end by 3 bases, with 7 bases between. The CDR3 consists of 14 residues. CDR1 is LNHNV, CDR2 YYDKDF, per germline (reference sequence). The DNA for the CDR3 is TGTGCCACCAGCAGAGTTGCACCCAATCAGCCCCAGCATTTT. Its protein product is CATSRVAPNQPQHF.

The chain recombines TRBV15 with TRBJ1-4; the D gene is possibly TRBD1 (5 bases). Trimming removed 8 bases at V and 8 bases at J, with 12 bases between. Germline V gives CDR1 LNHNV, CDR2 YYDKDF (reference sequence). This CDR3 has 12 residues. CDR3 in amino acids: CATEGVEEKLFF. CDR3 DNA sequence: TGTGCCACCGAAGGGGTGGAGGAAAAACTGTTTTTT. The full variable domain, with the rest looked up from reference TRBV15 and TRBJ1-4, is DAMVIQNPRYQVTQFGKPVTLSCSQTLNHNVMYWYQQKSSQAPKLLFHYYDKDFNNEADTPDNFQSRRPNTSFCFLDIRSPGLGDTAMYLCATEGVEEKLFFGSGTQLSVL.

The CDR3 nucleotides read TGTGCCAGCAGCCCGATCCCGGGACTAGCAGATGAGCAGTTCTTC. Protein: CASSPIPGLADEQFF. The V and J genes are TRBV7-8 and TRBJ2-1; 9 bases align to TRBD2. The germline gives CDR1 SGHVS, CDR2 FQNEAQ. V was clipped by 5 bases and J by 8 bases; unmatched bases: 10. The CDR3 totals 15 residues.

The CDR3 reads CASSRREETQYF. The CDR3 bases are TGTGCCAGTAGTAGGAGGGAAGAGACCCAGTACTTC. V gene TRBV19 combines with J gene TRBJ2-5; perhaps TRBD2 as D (6 bases). CDR1 is LNHDA, CDR2 SQIVND, per germline (reference sequence). Trimming removed 4 bases at V and 3 bases at J, with 6 bases between. The CDR3 has 12 amino acids.

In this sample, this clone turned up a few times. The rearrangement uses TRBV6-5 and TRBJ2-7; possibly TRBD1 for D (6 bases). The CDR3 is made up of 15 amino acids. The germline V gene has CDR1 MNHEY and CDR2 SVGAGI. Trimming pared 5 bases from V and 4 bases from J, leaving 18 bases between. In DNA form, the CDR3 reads TGTGCCAGCAGTCGGACAGACCCTACCCTTTACGAGCAGTACTTC. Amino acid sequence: CASSRTDPTLYEQYF.

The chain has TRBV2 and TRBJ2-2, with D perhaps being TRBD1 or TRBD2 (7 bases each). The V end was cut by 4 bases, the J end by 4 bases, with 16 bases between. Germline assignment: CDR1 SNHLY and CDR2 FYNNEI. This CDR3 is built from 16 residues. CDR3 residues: CASSALRGGSTGELFF. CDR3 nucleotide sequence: TGTGCCAGCAGTGCCCTCAGGGGGGGGTCCACCGGGGAGCTGTTTTTT.

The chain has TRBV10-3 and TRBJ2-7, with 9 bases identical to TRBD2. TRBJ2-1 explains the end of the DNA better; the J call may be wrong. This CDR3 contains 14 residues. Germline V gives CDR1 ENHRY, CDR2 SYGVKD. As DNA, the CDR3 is TGTGCCATCGCGCGGGAGGGCCGACACAATGAGCAGTTCTTC. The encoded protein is CAIAREGRHNEQFF.

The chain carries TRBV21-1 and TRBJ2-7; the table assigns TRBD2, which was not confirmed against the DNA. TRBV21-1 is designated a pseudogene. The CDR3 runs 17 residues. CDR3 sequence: CASSKESMVPRSYEQYF. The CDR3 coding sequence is TGTGCCAGCAGCAAAGAAAGCATGGTCCCCCGTTCCTACGAGCAGTACTTC.

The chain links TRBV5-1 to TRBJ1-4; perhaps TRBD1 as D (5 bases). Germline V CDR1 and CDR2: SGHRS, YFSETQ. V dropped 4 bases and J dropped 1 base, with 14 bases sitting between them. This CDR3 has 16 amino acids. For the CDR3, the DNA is TGCGCCAGCAGCCAACCTCGGGGGGAAACTAATGAAAAACTGTTTTTT. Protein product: CASSQPRGETNEKLFF.

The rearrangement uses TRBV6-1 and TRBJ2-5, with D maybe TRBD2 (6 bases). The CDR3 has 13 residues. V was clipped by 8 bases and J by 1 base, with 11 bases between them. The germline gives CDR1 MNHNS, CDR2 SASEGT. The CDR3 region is CASQRTTQETQYF. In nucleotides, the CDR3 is TGTGCCAGCCAACGGACTACCCAAGAGACCCAGTACTTC.

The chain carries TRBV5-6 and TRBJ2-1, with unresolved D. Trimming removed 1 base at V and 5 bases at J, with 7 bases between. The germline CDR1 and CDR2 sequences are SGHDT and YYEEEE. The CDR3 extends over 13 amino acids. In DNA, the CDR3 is TGTGCCAGCAGCTTGCGGCTCGACAATGAGCAGTTCTTC. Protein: CASSLRLDNEQFF.

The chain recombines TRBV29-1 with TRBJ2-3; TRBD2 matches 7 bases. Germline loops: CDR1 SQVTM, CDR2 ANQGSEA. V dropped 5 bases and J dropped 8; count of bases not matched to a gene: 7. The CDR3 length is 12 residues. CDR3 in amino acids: CSVWPGEGTQYF. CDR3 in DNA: TGCAGCGTTTGGCCGGGGGAGGGTACGCAGTATTTT.

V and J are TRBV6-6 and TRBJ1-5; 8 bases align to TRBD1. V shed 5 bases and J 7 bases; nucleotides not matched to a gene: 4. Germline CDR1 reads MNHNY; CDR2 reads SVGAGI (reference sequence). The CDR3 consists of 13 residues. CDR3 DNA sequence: TGTGCCAGCAGTCCGGACAGGGAGCAGCCCCAGCATTTT. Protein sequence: CASSPDREQPQHF.

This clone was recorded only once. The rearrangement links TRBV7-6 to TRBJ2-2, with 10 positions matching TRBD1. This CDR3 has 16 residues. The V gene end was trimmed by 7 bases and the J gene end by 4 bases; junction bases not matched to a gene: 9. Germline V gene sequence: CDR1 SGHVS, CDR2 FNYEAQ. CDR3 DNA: TGTGCCAGCATCCCCTCCGGGACAGGGGTCACCGGGGAGCTGTTTTTT. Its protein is CASIPSGTGVTGELFF.